The clone carrying this TCR beta chain was seen a handful of times. The antigen is unknown. The data were taken from a study of T-cell memory formation after mild COVID-19. Background on the study: For the most part, TCR clusters were specific to one donor. Overall study results and limits: Among CD4+ contracting clones, most were CM and EM, and CD8+ ones EMRA. Pre-infection memory held some responding clones, suggesting pre-existing cross-reactive T cells responded.

V gave up 7 bases and J gave up 6 bases; unmatched junction bases: 10. This CDR3 spans 14 amino acids. TCRdb called the 5' RACE reads again in MiXCR, with one record for every CDR3 protein. Of about 350,000 distinct CDR3 sequences listed, roughly an eighth are singletons. This sequence originates from a man between 18 and 29 years old who had mild COVID-19 (a few samples of this study predate the infection). Cell type and time point are not known. This chain links TRBV12-3 or TRBV12-4 with TRBJ1-2; TRBD1 agrees at 8 bases. The sample taken for sequencing was PBMCs or a T cell subset sorted from them (not recorded which). The CDR3 region has the DNA TGTGCCAGCACCAGGACAGGGACCGTCGATGGCTACACCTTC. This translates into CASTRTGTVDGYTF.